This note documents a single TCR beta chain sequence. Followed over time, Seattle patients had been enrolled while infection was active. The sample belongs to a study of blood T cell repertoires in COVID-19. About the research overall: The study drew acute and convalescent COVID-19 samples from the United States, Italy and Spain. PBMCs, B-cell-depleted T cells, or T cells were the source of the cDNA or gDNA that made up the material.

Germline V lookup: CDR1 MNHEY, CDR2 SVGAGI. With V trimmed by 6 bases and J by 4 bases, 3 bases remained unmatched. This CDR3 has 12 amino acids. Original processing methods: Reference gene primer amplification gave estimated nucleated cell counts. Measured with immunoSEQ multiplex PCR; TCRdb has only the in-frame clones, and not every one. From that table come the V and J calls and clone size; the DNA was used to work out D and trimming. The sample carries 400,000 to 450,000 clones, roughly 88% recorded once. This TCR derives from a woman between 45 and 60 years old with COVID-19, enrolled during active disease. The chain employs TRBV6-5 and TRBJ2-7; 7 bases match TRBD1. Sequenced material: peripheral blood. DNA of the CDR3: TGTGCCAGCAGCCCGACAGGGTACGAGCAGTACTTC. Its translation: CASSPTGYEQYF.